This T cell receptor (beta chain) appears in the sequencing data of a study of blood T cell repertoires in COVID-19. As for the study in general: Italy, Spain and the United States were the sources of the convalescent and acute COVID-19 samples. From T cells, B-cell-depleted T cells, or PBMCs came the material, which was cDNA or gDNA.

In its sample, this clone was seen once. The CDR3 sequence is 19 residues long. As originally analysed: Counts of nucleated cells, estimated from reference gene primer amplification, were obtained. The repertoire was sequenced with immunoSEQ multiplex PCR; TCRdb's copy has only in-frame clones and lacks some. V, J and clone size reflect that table, while D and trimming were determined from the DNA. This table has around 26,000 clones, 87% appearing once. V gene TRBV1 combines with J gene TRBJ2-3; the table's D call, TRBD2, was not checked against the DNA. TRBV1 is marked as a pseudogene. The clonotype was recovered from a human donor in a cohort sampled during active COVID-19. Sequencing was performed on peripheral blood. Here the CDR3 DNA reads TGCACCAGCAGCCAAGGTGTAGCGGGGGGGCCGCCCCGCACAGATACGCAGTATTTT. It yields the protein CTSSQGVAGGPPRTDTQYF.